Shown below are 27 T cell receptor beta chains from a single sample sequenced in a study of cytomegalovirus exposure and HLA in healthy donors. Primers included in the PCR were 60 Vbeta and 13 Jbeta primers. Data came from immunoSEQ multiplex PCR; TCRdb stores just in-frame clones and leaves some out. In the table there are 130,000 to 150,000 clones, over 60% of which are singletons. Sequencing was carried out using PBMCs. These receptor sequences come from a young woman in good health and CMV-seronegative.

The count of this clone is one. The CDR3 sequence: CASSSGGARDEQFF. The CDR3 bases are TGTGCCAGCAGCTCCGGGGGGGCAAGGGATGAGCAGTTCTTC. This sequence joins TRBV7-6 and TRBJ2-1; 8 bases are a match to TRBD2. V lost 4 bases and J lost 8; bases outside the gene matches: 7. Germline V gene data show CDR1 as SGHVS and CDR2 as FNYEAQ. This CDR3 spans 14 amino acids. Full variable domain (remainder filled in from reference TRBV7-6 and TRBJ2-1): GAGVSQSPRYKVTKRGQDVALRCDPISGHVSLYWYRQALGQGPEFLTYFNYEAQQDKSGLPNDRFSAERPEGSISTLTIQRTEQRDSAMYRCASSSGGARDEQFFGPGTRLTVL.

This chain joins TRBV10-3 and TRBJ1-2, with 10 bases lining up with TRBD1. J gave up 6 bases and V 5 bases, and 6 bases lay outside the gene matches. Per the germline V gene, CDR1 is ENHRY and CDR2 is SYGVKD. There are 14 residues in the CDR3. The CDR3 DNA is TGTGCCATCAGTTTCACCGGGACAGGGGATGGCTACACCTTC. Translation gives CAISFTGTGDGYTF.

In DNA form, the CDR3 reads TGCGCCAGCAGCGCAACAGGGGGCGACTATGGCTACACCTTC. Its protein is CASSATGGDYGYTF. This sequence joins TRBV4-1 and TRBJ1-2; TRBD1 matches at 9 bases. The CDR3 spans 14 residues. The germline V gene encodes CDR1 MGHRA and CDR2 YSYEKL. J was trimmed by 3 bases and V by 5 bases; bases with no gene match: 4.

The chain is built from TRBV5-1 and TRBJ1-6; tentative D call: TRBD1 (5 bases). The CDR3 sequence is 16 residues long. Germline CDR1 and CDR2: SGHRS and YFSETQ. The V end was cut by 0 bases, the J end by 0 bases, with 7 bases between. In nucleotides, the CDR3 is TGCGCCAGCAGCTTGGGGCAGGGCTCCTATAATTCACCCCTCCACTTT. Protein product: CASSLGQGSYNSPLHF.

The V and J genes are TRBV5-1 and TRBJ1-1; D is perhaps TRBD1 (5 bases). CDR3 length: 14 residues. V was clipped by 4 bases and J by 4 bases, with 14 bases between them. Per the germline V gene, CDR1 is SGHRS and CDR2 is YFSETQ. CDR3: CASSPWTLGTEAFF. The CDR3 coding sequence is TGCGCCAGCAGCCCGTGGACATTGGGCACTGAAGCTTTCTTT.

This chain links TRBV29-1 with TRBJ2-5; 11 nucleotides align to TRBD1. The CDR3 is 15 residues long. From germline, CDR1 is SQVTM and CDR2 ANQGSEA. Trimming took 3 bases from V and 4 from J; bases not matched to a gene: 7. The CDR3: CSVDTWTGGPETQYF. The CDR3, as DNA: TGCAGCGTTGATACCTGGACAGGGGGCCCAGAGACCCAGTACTTC.

This chain connects TRBV7-3 to TRBJ2-5; tentatively, D is TRBD2 (5 bases). Between the trimmed V and J ends, which lost 2 bases and 4 bases, there was a span of 8 bases. This CDR3 is 13 amino acids long. Germline lookup yields CDR1 SGHTA and CDR2 FQGTGA. CDR3 nucleotide sequence: TGTGCCAGCAGCTTAGACTATTCAGAGACCCAGTACTTC. Its protein product is CASSLDYSETQYF.

The chain combines TRBV7-9 with TRBJ1-2; D call uncertain. CDR1 is SEHNR, CDR2 FQNEAQ, per germline (reference sequence). The CDR3 length is 13 residues. Between the trimmed V and J ends, which lost 4 bases and 4 bases, there was a span of 10 bases. CDR3 nucleotide sequence: TGTGCCAGCAGCTCCTACGTCTTCTATGGCTACACCTTC. As protein: CASSSYVFYGYTF.

The chain employs TRBV28 and TRBJ2-1, with 9 bases identical to TRBD2. After removal of 5 bases from V and 9 bases from J, the junction contained 14 bases not matched to a gene. CDR3 length equals 16 residues. From germline, CDR1 is MDHEN and CDR2 SYDVKM. CDR3 loop: CASSHRGGERFGEQFF. The CDR3 bases are TGTGCCAGCAGTCACCGCGGGGGGGAACGGTTTGGTGAGCAGTTCTTC.

This rearrangement joins TRBV4-1 to TRBJ1-3, with 7 bases aligning to TRBD1. V lost 3 bases and J lost 0; bases outside the gene matches: 2. Germline CDR1 reads MGHRA; CDR2 reads YSYEKL. This CDR3 spans 15 amino acids. CDR3 sequence reads: CASSQDRPSGNTIYF. The CDR3, as DNA: TGCGCCAGCAGCCAGGACAGGCCCTCTGGAAACACCATATATTTT.

The gene calls are TRBV21-1 and TRBJ2-7; the D call TRBD1 from the table was never checked on the DNA. TRBV21-1 is deemed a pseudogene. This CDR3 region has 14 residues. The CDR3 DNA follows: TGTGCCAGCAGCAAAGGGGGGGACAGTTACGAGCAGTACGTC. Translation gives CASSKGGDSYEQYV.

The chain is built from TRBV6-5 and TRBJ2-7; 12 bases map to TRBD1. This CDR3 comprises 16 residues. Germline V gene data show CDR1 as MNHEY and CDR2 as SVGAGI. V was pared by 0 bases and J by 5 bases, with 5 bases of the junction left unmatched. Here the CDR3 DNA reads TGTGCCAGCAGTTACTCCGGGACAGGGGGCCTGGACGAGCAGTACGTC. This gives the protein CASSYSGTGGLDEQYV.

This clone was recorded a few times. The rearrangement links TRBV5-6 to TRBJ2-7; 11 bases fit TRBD1. CDR1 is SGHDT and CDR2 is YYEEEE in the germline V gene. CDR3 length: 17 residues. V shed 4 bases, J shed 7 bases, and the junction held 16 bases outside the gene matches. The CDR3 is CASSSKDPGQGVGEQYF. The CDR3 bases are TGTGCCAGCAGCAGCAAAGATCCGGGACAGGGGGTCGGGGAGCAGTACTTC.

The chain couples TRBV7-8 to TRBJ1-4, with TRBD1 matching 9 bases. The trim removed 1 base at V and 8 bases at J, leaving 8 bases unmatched. The CDR3 contains 16 residues. Germline values: CDR1 SGHVS, CDR2 FQNEAQ. CDR3 protein: CASSLGATGGSEKLFF. In DNA form, the CDR3 reads TGTGCCAGCAGCTTAGGAGCGACAGGGGGATCCGAAAAACTGTTTTTT.

The V gene is TRBV5-1, the J gene TRBJ1-1; the D is unclear. CDR3 length equals 15 residues. CDR1 is SGHRS, CDR2 YFSETQ, per germline. Trimming took 0 bases from V and 1 from J, leaving 10 bases between them. The CDR3 DNA reads as TGCGCCAGCAGCTTGGGGGTCAGACAGAACACTGAAGCTTTCTTT. Amino acids: CASSLGVRQNTEAFF.

The CDR3 spells CASSLGDTYTF. The CDR3 DNA reads TGTGCCAGCAGCTTGGGAGATACCTACACCTTC. The chain recombines TRBV7-9 with TRBJ1-2; D is unclear. Trimming stripped 3 bases from V and 10 bases from J, with 9 bases between. The germline V gene has CDR1 SEHNR and CDR2 FQNEAQ (reference sequence). The CDR3 totals 11 residues.

The chain couples TRBV6-1 to TRBJ1-2; 9 bases are shared with TRBD1. CDR3 length: 17 amino acids. CDR1 MNHNS and CDR2 SASEGT come from the germline V gene. J gave up 8 bases and V 3 bases, and 16 bases lay outside the gene matches. The CDR3 DNA is TGTGCCAGCAGTGATGACGAGGAACAGGGGGCGGTGGGGGGCTACACCTTC. This sequence encodes CASSDDEEQGAVGGYTF.

The rearrangement joins TRBV7-2 to TRBJ2-7; a possible D gene is TRBD1 (7 bases). V lost 4 bases to trimming and J lost 3 bases, with 10 bases between them. CDR3 size: 13 residues. Germline V gives CDR1 SGHTA, CDR2 FQGNSA. CDR3 loop: CASSSQGGYEQYV. The CDR3 DNA reads as TGTGCCAGCAGCTCCCAGGGGGGCTACGAGCAGTACGTC.

The V gene is TRBV6-5, the J gene TRBJ1-6; 8 bases are a match to TRBD1. V lost 5 bases and J lost 7; bases outside the gene matches: 7. The CDR3 is made up of 15 amino acids. The germline V gene encodes CDR1 MNHEY and CDR2 SVGAGI. The CDR3 DNA reads TGTGCCAGCAGTACCGACAGGGGCCAAAATTCACCCCTCCACTTT. This translates into CASSTDRGQNSPLHF.

The rearrangement joins TRBV18 to TRBJ2-7; the match to TRBD2 covers 7 bases. In germline, CDR1 is KGHSH, CDR2 LQKENI. V lost 2 bases to trimming and J lost 3 bases; unmatched junction nucleotides: 1. CDR3 length: 13 amino acids. As DNA, the CDR3 is TGTGCCAGCTCACCAGGGGAGGGCTACGAGCAGTACGTC. Translation gives CASSPGEGYEQYV.

V and J are TRBV4-2 and TRBJ2-6; 7 nucleotides line up with TRBD1. CDR1 and CDR2 (germline): LGHNA, YNFKEQ. Trimming removed 1 base from V and 3 bases from J; junction bases left unmatched: 9. There are 18 residues in the CDR3. The CDR3, as DNA: TGTGCCAGCAGCCAAGCAAGGGGGCAAGGGGTTGGGGCCAACGTCCTGACTTTC. This sequence encodes CASSQARGQGVGANVLTF.

In its sample, this clone was seen a few times. The rearrangement links TRBV5-5 to TRBJ2-7; unclear D gene. In germline, CDR1 is SGHKS, CDR2 YYEKEE (reference sequence). Trimming removed 2 bases from V and 3 bases from J, with 9 bases in between. The CDR3 contains 13 residues. The CDR3 coding sequence is TGTGCCAGCAGCTTACGTCTGGGCTACGAGCAGTACGTC. Translated, it gives CASSLRLGYEQYV.

V usage is TRBV30 and J usage is TRBJ1-2; the D gene is possibly TRBD1 (5 bases). Germline CDR1 reads GTSNPN; CDR2 reads SVGIG (reference sequence). Deletions cut 3 bases from V and 4 bases from J, with 12 bases between. The CDR3 has 13 residues. The CDR3 coding sequence is TGTGCCTGGAGAGGCCAGGACATCTATGGCTACACCTTC. Protein: CAWRGQDIYGYTF. The whole variable domain, remainder taken from reference TRBV30 and TRBJ1-2, is SQTIHQWPATLVQPVGSPLSLECTVEGTSNPNLYWYRQAAGRGLQLLFYSVGIGQISSEVPQNLSASRPQDRQFILSSKKLLLSDSGFYLCAWRGQDIYGYTFGSGTRLTVV.

V is TRBV18 and J is TRBJ2-1; 10 bases map to TRBD1. The CDR3 extends over 15 amino acids. The germline CDR1 and CDR2 sequences are KGHSH and LQKENI. Germline trimming cut 1 base from V and 8 bases from J; bases unmatched to any gene: 5. CDR3 in amino acids: CASSPLGQGKDEQFF. CDR3 bases: TGTGCCAGCTCACCACTGGGACAGGGGAAGGATGAGCAGTTCTTC.

In its sample, this clone is medium-sized. V is TRBV5-4 and J is TRBJ2-7; 7 bases match TRBD1. This CDR3 is 12 amino acids long. CDR1 and CDR2 (germline): SGHNT, YYREEE (reference sequence). With 2 bases clipped from V and 7 bases from J, the junction kept 3 bases outside the gene matches. In DNA, the CDR3 is TGTGCCAGCAGCTTAGGGACAGAAGAGCAGTACTTC. Translation: CASSLGTEEQYF.

V gene TRBV2 combines with J gene TRBJ1-2; tentative D call: TRBD1 (5 bases). Germline V gene lookup returns CDR1 SNHLY and CDR2 FYNNEI. V dropped 6 bases and J dropped 7 bases, with 15 bases sitting between them. This CDR3 comprises 13 residues. As DNA, the CDR3 is TGTGCCAGCAGCCCAACAGGAAGTCCTGGCTACACCTTC. It translates to CASSPTGSPGYTF.

The V and J genes are TRBV7-2 and TRBJ2-1; D is perhaps TRBD2 (5 bases). Germline CDR1 and CDR2: SGHTA and FQGNSA. This CDR3 comprises 13 residues. Deletions cut 5 bases from V and 9 bases from J, with 14 bases between. CDR3 loop: CASSTRTYGEQFF. The CDR3 bases are TGTGCCAGCAGCACGCGGACTTACGGTGAGCAGTTCTTC.